This TCR beta chain came from a study of T cells after yellow fever vaccination. Study-wide results and limits: Some clonotypes were seen in both the CD4 and the CD8 compartments. These made up a small share and likely arose from convergent recombination. Boosting was followed by the reappearance of most primary-vaccination clones (about 96% CD4, around 86% CD8). One caveat is that FACS-sorted repertoires could contain abundant clonotypes contaminating from the bulk population.

Details on this clonotype: No antigen is known for it.

The V and J ends lost 1 base and 3 bases, in that order; junction bases with no gene match: 6. Germline V lookup: CDR1 SNHLY, CDR2 FYNNEI. The CDR3 sequence is 15 residues long. One entry per CDR3 protein results from TCRdb running MiXCR on the 5' RACE reads. This table holds 550,000 to 750,000 distinct CDR3 sequences, around an eighth found once. The sequence derives from a man aged 30 to 45 who received the YFV17D yellow fever vaccine. The chain recombines TRBV2 with TRBJ2-7, with 7 bases matching TRBD1. Source: PBMCs, taken on the day of the yellow fever booster vaccination. The CDR3 DNA follows: TGTGCCAGCAGTGAAGGACAGGGTGTCAACTACGAGCAGTACTTC. This encodes CASSEGQGVNYEQYF.